The rows below give T cell receptor beta chains drawn from one sample of a study of control samples from healthy donors and cancer patients. Assay: immunoSEQ multiplex PCR; the TCRdb copy retains only in-frame clones and omits some. The repertoire consists of roughly 76,000 clones, with around 94% occurring once and the leading ten covering under 7.5%. Sequenced material: blood. The source is a woman aged 35 to 49 in good health. Both conserved end residues are part of each CDR3. D genes are given only for firm matches. Clone size is not always given. Where it is, it says once, few, many or a class for expanded clones.

d_gene	v_gene	j_gene	abundance	CDR3nt	CDR3aa
NA	TRBV7-2	TRBJ2-3	NA	TGTGCCAGCAGCTTAGAAGGTCGGACGGGATTCCGAAATGATGCGCAGTATTTT	CASSLEGRTGFRNDAQYF
NA	TRBV5-1	TRBJ2-1	NA	TGCGCCAGCGGCGTCGCGTGGCCTTCGACCTACAATGAGCAGTTCTTC	CASGVAWPSTYNEQFF
NA	TRBV7-3	TRBJ1-1	NA	TGTGCCAGCAGCTTAACTGGGCAGGCTGAAGCTTTCTTT	CASSLTGQAEAFF
TRBD2	TRBV10-1	TRBJ2-1	NA	TGCGCCAGCGGAGTTAGCGGGAGTCATGAGCAGTTCTTC	CASGVSGSHEQFF
TRBD1	TRBV7-7	TRBJ2-1	NA	TGTGCTAGCAGCTCGGGACAGGGGGCCTACAATGAGCAGTTCTTC	CASSSGQGAYNEQFF
NA	TRBV27	TRBJ1-1	NA	TGTGCCAGCCGGGGGGGGACTGAAGCTTTCTTT	CASRGGTEAFF
NA	TRBV5-8	TRBJ2-3	NA	TGTGCCAGCAGTTCTCCGGGACTCGAATCCACAGATACGCAGTATTTT	CASSSPGLESTDTQYF
NA	TRBV6-5	TRBJ1-1	NA	TGTGCCAGCAGTTCGGTTGTATACACTGAAGCTTTCTTT	CASSSVVYTEAFF
NA	TRBV10-1	TRBJ1-4	NA	TGCGCCAGCAGTGATACGAGGGAAAAACTGTTTTTT	CASSDTREKLFF
TRBD1	TRBV5-8	TRBJ1-3	NA	TGTGCCAGCAACCGACAGGGGGGAAACACCATATATTTT	CASNRQGGNTIYF
NA	TRBV7-2	TRBJ1-1	NA	TGTGCCAGCAGCTTAGCGTGGCGGGACGGTGAAGCTTTCTTT	CASSLAWRDGEAFF
NA	TRBV29-1	TRBJ2-7	NA	TGCAGCGTTGTGGGCGGAAGGTACGAGCAGTACTTC	CSVVGGRYEQYF
NA	TRBV7-9	TRBJ1-6	NA	TGTGCCAGCAGTTCCGCGGGGAATTCACCCCTCCACTTT	CASSSAGNSPLHF
TRBD1	TRBV5-1	TRBJ1-1	once	TGCGCCAGCAGCCCTAGGACAGGGGGCCACTCTGAAGCTTTCTTT	CASSPRTGGHSEAFF
TRBD2	TRBV9	TRBJ2-7	NA	TGTGCCAGCAGCGTAAGCGGGGGGGACTACGAGCAGTACTTC	CASSVSGGDYEQYF
NA	TRBV27	TRBJ1-5	NA	TGTGCCAGCAGTTTAAGCATGACAGGTAGCAATCAGCCCCAGCATTTT	CASSLSMTGSNQPQHF
NA	TRBV4-3	TRBJ2-7	NA	TGCGCCAGCGCCCGGACCTTGAGCTCCTACGAGCAGTACTTC	CASARTLSSYEQYF
NA	TRBV2	TRBJ1-6	NA	TGTGCCAGCAGTATGTACGACGCCTCTTCCCTCCACTTT	CASSMYDASSLHF
NA	TRBV6-5	TRBJ1-2	once	TGTGCCAGTAGAGGACACTCCTATGGCTACACCTTC	CASRGHSYGYTF
NA	TRBV5-1	TRBJ1-1	once	TGCGCCAGCAGCTCCGAACTGGAGGTGAACACTGAAGCTTTCTTT	CASSSELEVNTEAFF